A selection of T cell receptor beta chains follows, all from one sample in a study of blood T cells in healthy people across ages. TCRdb redid the calling of the 5' RACE reads with MiXCR, one entry per CDR3 protein. The data show about 1.5 million distinct CDR3 sequences, about 42% seen once. Material for sequencing was blood. The source is a young woman in good health. Each CDR3 is given with its conserved first and last residue. The D gene is left open where the match is weak. Clone size is stated in some rows and not others, as once, few, many or a class when expanded.

j_call v_call clone_size d_call cdr3_aa cdr3_nt
TRBJ1-2 TRBV20-1 NA TRBD1 CSAMTGTNYGYTF TGCAGTGCAATGACAGGGACTAACTATGGCTACACCTTC
TRBJ2-1 TRBV15 NA NA CATSRVSDYNEQFF TGTGCCACCAGCAGAGTGTCGGATTACAATGAGCAGTTCTTC
TRBJ1-2 TRBV7-9 few NA CASSLIRVEVNYGYTF TGTGCCAGCAGCTTGATTCGGGTCGAAGTCAACTATGGCTACACCTTC
TRBJ2-5 TRBV6-2/TRBV6-3 many NA CASSWTVQETQYF TGTGCCAGCAGTTGGACAGTACAAGAGACCCAGTACTTC
TRBJ1-4 TRBV20-1 NA NA CSGTHQGRVEKLFF TGCAGTGGAACGCATCAGGGGAGGGTAGAAAAACTGTTTTTT
TRBJ2-7 TRBV20-1 NA TRBD2 CSATLAASSYNEQYF TGCAGTGCCACACTAGCGGCAAGCTCCTACAATGAGCAGTACTTC
TRBJ1-1 TRBV14 NA NA CASSQDHGGNTEAFF TGTGCCAGCAGCCAAGATCACGGGGGAAACACTGAAGCTTTCTTT
TRBJ1-2 TRBV20-1 NA NA CSARAPGAQPYGYTF TGCAGTGCTAGAGCGCCTGGGGCACAGCCCTATGGCTACACCTTC
TRBJ2-1 TRBV20-1 few TRBD1 CSATGQGRFYNEQFF TGCAGTGCTACTGGACAGGGCAGGTTCTACAATGAGCAGTTCTTC
TRBJ1-2 TRBV7-2 NA NA CASSPDRTYYGYTF TGTGCCAGCAGCCCAGACAGGACTTACTATGGCTACACCTTC
TRBJ1-1 TRBV14 NA NA CASSLVVVGTEAFF TGTGCCAGCAGCCTTGTTGTGGTGGGCACTGAAGCTTTCTTT
TRBJ2-3 TRBV7-9 NA TRBD1 CASSSDRDADTQYF TGTGCCAGCAGCTCAGACAGGGACGCAGATACGCAGTATTTT
TRBJ2-7 TRBV5-1 few TRBD1 CASSPGQGTAFYEQYF TGCGCCAGCAGCCCGGGACAGGGGACCGCTTTTTACGAGCAGTACTTC
TRBJ2-1 TRBV3-1 NA TRBD1 CASSPGQGNKQFF TGTGCCAGCAGCCCGGGACAGGGCAATAAGCAGTTCTTC
TRBJ2-7 TRBV20-1 many NA CSARDPRVARLTYEQYF TGCAGTGCTAGAGATCCCAGAGTGGCCAGGCTAACCTACGAGCAGTACTTC
TRBJ2-3 TRBV7-8 few TRBD2 CASSLFVSPAGGPTDTQYF TGTGCCAGCAGCTTATTTGTGAGCCCAGCGGGGGGGCCCACAGATACGCAGTATTTT
TRBJ1-1 TRBV7-2 few TRBD1 CASSLIGGRNTEAFF TGTGCCAGCAGCTTAATAGGGGGCAGAAACACTGAAGCTTTCTTT
TRBJ2-1 TRBV27 NA TRBD2 CASSFSPGLAGGPTYNEQFF TGTGCCAGCAGTTTCTCCCCGGGACTAGCGGGAGGGCCTACCTACAATGAGCAGTTCTTC
TRBJ2-1 TRBV7-2 once NA CASSLAILQSGGGLFF TGTGCCAGCAGCTTAGCCATACTACAGAGTGGGGGCGGGTTGTTCTTC
TRBJ2-1 TRBV12-5 NA NA CASGLAPTQGRSYNEQFF TGTGCTAGTGGTTTGGCACCAACTCAGGGGCGCTCCTACAATGAGCAGTTCTTC
TRBJ2-7 TRBV6-5 few TRBD1 CASNRDSYSEQYF TGTGCCAGCAACCGGGACAGCTACTCCGAGCAGTACTTC
TRBJ2-1 TRBV20-1 few TRBD2 CSARDRTSGFYNEQFF TGCAGTGCTAGAGATCGGACTAGCGGGTTCTACAATGAGCAGTTCTTC
TRBJ2-3 TRBV5-1 few TRBD2 CASSSTSGGQSPQYF TGCGCCAGCAGCTCCACTAGCGGGGGGCAATCGCCGCAGTATTTT
TRBJ2-3 TRBV12-3/TRBV12-4 NA NA CASSLFVGGVDMEYF TGTGCCAGCAGTTTATTTGTCGGGGGAGTAGATATGGAGTATTTC
TRBJ2-1 TRBV29-1 once NA CSGLTRNSYNEQFF TGCAGCGGCCTGACTAGGAACTCCTACAATGAGCAGTTCTTC
TRBJ2-5 TRBV5-5 few NA CASSLGQILETQYF TGTGCCAGCAGCTTGGGTCAGATTCTTGAGACCCAGTACTTC
TRBJ2-5 TRBV25-1 many TRBD1 CASRGQQETQYF TGTGCCAGCAGGGGACAGCAAGAGACCCAGTACTTC
TRBJ2-7 TRBV5-1 NA NA CASSFGGTAYEQYF TGCGCCAGCAGCTTTGGGGGGACAGCCTACGAGCAGTACTTC
TRBJ1-1 TRBV11-2 NA TRBD1 CASSDRAISAFF TGTGCCAGCAGCGACAGGGCTATCTCTGCTTTCTTT
TRBJ1-2 TRBV5-4 few NA CASTPGGIASDANYGYTF TGTGCCAGCACCCCCGGGGGAATCGCTTCAGATGCTAACTATGGCTACACCTTC
TRBJ1-1 TRBV28 few NA CASRGGLNTEAFF TGTGCCAGCAGGGGAGGGTTGAACACTGAAGCTTTCTTT